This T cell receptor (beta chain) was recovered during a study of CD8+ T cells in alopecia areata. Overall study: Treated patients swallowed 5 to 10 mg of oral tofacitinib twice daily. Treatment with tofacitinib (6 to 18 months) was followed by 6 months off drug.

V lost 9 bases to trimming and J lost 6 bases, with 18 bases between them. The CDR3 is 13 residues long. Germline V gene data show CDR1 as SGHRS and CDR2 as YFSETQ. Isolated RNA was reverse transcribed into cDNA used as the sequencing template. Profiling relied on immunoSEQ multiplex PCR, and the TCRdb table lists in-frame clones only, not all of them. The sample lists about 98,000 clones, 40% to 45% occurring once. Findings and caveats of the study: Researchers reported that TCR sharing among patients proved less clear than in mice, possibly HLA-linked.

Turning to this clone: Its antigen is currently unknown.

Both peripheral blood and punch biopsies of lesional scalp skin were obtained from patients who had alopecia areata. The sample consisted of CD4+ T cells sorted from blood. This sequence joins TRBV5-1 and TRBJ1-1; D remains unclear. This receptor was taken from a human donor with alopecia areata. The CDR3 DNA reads TGCGCCACCGCCGTGGAGGGCCCACCTGAAGCTTTCTTT. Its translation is CATAVEGPPEAFF.